This TCR beta chain comes out of a study of vaccination and CD4 T cells after COVID-19 (dated 2022 in TCRdb). Regarding the study in general: Convalescent patients had a positive SARS-CoV-2 result on nasal swab PCR, and of these patients, fewer than ten had mild disease and one had severe disease. In the convalescent cohort there were six males and four females, among whom were two Hispanic individuals, seven Caucasians, two Asians and one multiracial person. Participants got two doses of the Pfizer-BioNTech BNT162b2 vaccine (n=8) or two doses of the Moderna mRNA-1273 vaccine (n=2). Post-COVID blood samples from convalescent patients were collected a median of 101 days after diagnosis, with a range of 35 to 161 days. The time from the second vaccine dose to post-vaccine blood sampling had a median of around 72 days and ranged from 14 to 241 days. Culture stimuli were overlapping spike peptide pools from SARS-CoV-2 and from the common cold coronaviruses HCoV-NL63, HCoV-OC43 and HCoV-229E. In control cultures, a CEFX viral epitope pool was used as positive control, an HIV-1 Nef peptide pool was used as negative control, or no peptide was added. In roughly 11 COVID-19 convalescent patients and a handful of infection-naive healthy vaccine recipients, the spike-specific CD4+ TCR repertoire before mRNA vaccination was compared with the repertoire after mRNA vaccination.

The library was generated by PCR. DNA from cultured CD4+ T cells was subjected to TCR sequencing with the Oncomine TCR Beta short-read assay at the Johns Hopkins FTIC core. The QIAamp micro DNA kit was used to extract genomic DNA from the cultured CD4+ T cells. Oncomine TCR Beta libraries from cultured CD4+ T cells were pooled using unique dual indexes and sequenced on an Illumina iSeq 100. As for the authors' bioinformatics: Non-productive sequences were removed, and CDR3s not starting with C, not ending with F or W, or shorter than 7 amino acids were discarded. The MANAFEST web application was used to identify antigen-specific clonotypes by comparing peptide-stimulated wells against reference wells and other culture wells. Positive clones required FDR below 0.05, an odds ratio above 5, and productive frequency above 0.1% in at least two of three replicate wells. A clonotype was classed as cross-reactive if the clonotype showed significant expansion both in SARS-CoV-2 spike wells and in at least one common cold coronavirus spike condition. Similarity between CDR3 sequences was evaluated in R version 3.6.1 using Levenshtein distances (stringdist) and unrooted phylogenetic trees (ape). TCRdb ran its own pipeline on the public reads, namely fastp trimming at Q25 and MiXCR clone calling, and kept in-frame beta chains. Rows are combined by CDR3 protein, so each entry shows the most common genes and DNA. V and J calls and clone size were set by TCRdb, not the authors. The sample table shows about 12,000 distinct CDR3 sequences, and approximately 58% are seen once. The top ten clones comprise around 8% of the sample.

Regarding this clonotype: Its recognized antigen is unknown. No base quality information exists; no much larger clone differs at one position.

General findings and caveats noted by the study authors: In convalescent patients, a median approximately 83% of post-vaccine SARS-CoV-2-reactive clones were detected only after vaccination, and vaccine-specific priming was suggested by this finding. An increase in the median number of SARS-CoV-2-reactive clonotypes from 20 to 25 after infection to roughly 36 after vaccination was observed, but the change was not found to be significant. In convalescent patients, nearly all vaccine-specific clones (304 of 307) were found to be mono-reactive for SARS-CoV-2 spike rather than cross-reactive with common cold coronaviruses. Relatively few convalescent patients were included in the study, and early timepoints after natural infection were not analyzed.

In light of the paper, this sample's treatment or condition label describes: 10-day PBMC culture with coronavirus spike peptide pools or control peptides (ViraFEST assay). To expand antigen-specific T cells with peptide pools and then pick out the expanded clonotypes through TCR sequencing, the study relied on the ViraFEST assay. The positive SARS-CoV-2 PCR tests of the convalescent patients were dated from March to December 2020, before the Alpha, Beta and Delta variants emerged in the United States. Each well held 2.2 million or so PBMCs cultured with around 10 ug/ml peptide pools in IMDM containing approximately 4.8% human AB serum and approximately 10 IU/ml IL-2. On days 3 and 7, half of the culture medium was replaced with fresh IL-2-containing medium. Once the cells had been in culture for 9 to 10 days, the EasySep CD4+ T cell isolation kit was used to isolate CD4+ T cells by negative selection. Ficoll-Paque Plus gradient centrifugation was used to isolate PBMCs from whole blood, and the isolated PBMCs were then either used fresh or cryopreserved at -140C. In general, triplicate wells were set up for every culture condition.

From a lookup of the germline V gene, CDR1 and CDR2 are MDHEN and SYDVKM. Including the terminal cysteine and phenylalanine, the CDR3 comprises 16 residues. Only the CDR3 portion is preserved as DNA: 48 bases, with reading frame beginning at the first base. Cut back by 4 bases and 5 bases, the V and J ends lie 18 bases apart. Sequenced material: CD4+ T cells from blood, cultured in vitro. The TCR comes from a human donor who had recovered from COVID-19. The chain employs TRBV28 and TRBJ2-4, with a tentative D gene TRBD2 over 5 matching bases. The nucleotides are TGTGCCAGCAGTTCCACTCTATACGGGGTACAAAACATTCAGTACTTC. Translation gives CASSSTLYGVQNIQYF. With all but the CDR3 taken from the reference TRBV28 and TRBJ2-4 genes, the full variable domain is: DVKVTQSSRYLVKRTGEKVFLECVQDMDHENMFWYRQDPGLGLRLIYFSYDVKMKEKGDIPEGYSVSREKKERFSLILESASTNQTSMYLCASSSTLYGVQNIQYFGAGTRLSVL.